Each of the 16 T cell receptor beta chains below was sequenced from the same sample in a study of blood T cell repertoires in COVID-19. Repertoires were generated with immunoSEQ multiplex PCR, while TCRdb's copy carries only in-frame clones and drops some. The sample gives under 200,000 clones, around 85% of which show up once; roughly 8.2% is in the top ten. Sequenced material: peripheral blood. Receptors were obtained from a man in his 60s with acute or convalescent COVID-19.

This chain uses TRBV7-3 with TRBJ2-2; 9 bases align to TRBD2. Germline trimming cut 2 bases from V and 4 bases from J; bases unmatched to any gene: 5. This CDR3 has 16 amino acids. CDR1 is SGHTA and CDR2 is FQGTGA in the germline V gene. The DNA of the CDR3 is TGTGCCAGCAGCTTACGTGGCGGGAGGGTCACCGGGGAGCTGTTTTTT. It yields the protein CASSLRGGRVTGELFF. The complete variable domain, with remaining parts taken from reference TRBV7-3 and TRBJ2-2, reads GAGVSQTPSNKVTEKGKYVELRCDPISGHTALYWYRQSLGQGPEFLIYFQGTGAADDSGLPNDRFFAVRPEGSVSTLKIQRTERGDSAVYLCASSLRGGRVTGELFFGEGSRLTVL.

This clone was seen many times. This chain joins TRBV6-4 and TRBJ2-2, with a tentative D call TRBD1 (6 bases). The CDR3 spans 14 residues. Trimming took 0 bases from V and 6 from J, leaving 8 bases between them. The V gene's germline CDR1 is MRHNA and CDR2 SNTAGT. The chain's CDR3 is CASSDSEGAGELFF. As DNA, the CDR3 is TGTGCCAGCAGTGACTCCGAGGGGGCCGGGGAGCTGTTTTTT.

This clone appeared a few times. The gene calls are TRBV28 and TRBJ2-7; a possible D gene is TRBD2 (7 bases). V shed 2 bases and J shed 2 bases, with 13 bases lying between them. Germline V gene sequence: CDR1 MDHEN, CDR2 SYDVKM. CDR3 length: 15 residues. The CDR3 loop is CASSLVRGDTYEQYF. The DNA of the CDR3 is TGTGCCAGCAGTTTAGTCCGGGGGGACACCTACGAGCAGTACTTC.

The chain uses TRBV11-2 and TRBJ2-3, with TRBD2 identical over 8 bases. The V gene's germline CDR1 is SGHAT and CDR2 FQNNGV. V lost 2 bases and J lost 0; bases outside the gene matches: 7. The CDR3 sequence is 17 residues long. The CDR3 region has the DNA TGTGCCAGCAGCTTAATTTTGGTAGCGGGGAGCACAGATACGCAGTATTTT. Amino acids: CASSLILVAGSTDTQYF.

The genes are TRBV19 and TRBJ2-1; 11 bases match TRBD2. Germline V gene sequence: CDR1 LNHDA, CDR2 SQIVND (reference sequence). Trimming cost V 5 bases and J 2 bases; bases outside gene matches: 2. The CDR3 length is 15 residues. As DNA, the CDR3 is TGTGCCAGTAGTCTAGCGGGAGGCCCCTACAATGAGCAGTTCTTC. It is translated as CASSLAGGPYNEQFF.

This sequence joins TRBV2 and TRBJ1-3, with 9 bases fitting TRBD1. CDR1 SNHLY and CDR2 FYNNEI come from the germline V gene. V gave up 6 bases and J gave up 4 bases; unmatched junction bases: 7. The CDR3 has 15 residues. CDR3 nucleotides: TGTGCCAGCAGCTCCGTGGACAGGGGAGGAAACACCATATATTTT. The encoded protein is CASSSVDRGGNTIYF.

The rearrangement joins TRBV28 to TRBJ2-3, with D possibly TRBD2 on 6 matching bases. Germline CDR1 and CDR2: MDHEN and SYDVKM. This CDR3 has 13 residues. The V end lost 1 base, the J end lost 11 bases, and 13 bases lay between the germline ends. CDR3 protein: CASSLLGLAMQYF. Written as DNA, the CDR3 is TGTGCCAGCAGTTTATTGGGGCTAGCGATGCAGTATTTT. Variable domain in full (rest from reference TRBV28 and TRBJ2-3): DVKVTQSSRYLVKRTGEKVFLECVQDMDHENMFWYRQDPGLGLRLIYFSYDVKMKEKGDIPEGYSVSREKKERFSLILESASTNQTSMYLCASSLLGLAMQYFGPGTRLTVL.

The chain carries TRBV2 and TRBJ2-1, with 7 bases lining up with TRBD2. This CDR3 spans 14 amino acids. The germline V gene encodes CDR1 SNHLY and CDR2 FYNNEI. J lost 9 bases, V lost 5 bases, and 10 bases had no gene match. In nucleotides, the CDR3 is TGTGCCAGCAGTAGAAGCGGGCGGGGGACTGAGCAGTTCTTC. Amino acids: CASSRSGRGTEQFF.

This rearrangement joins TRBV21-1 to TRBJ2-7; the table's D call TRBD2 went unverified against the DNA. TRBV21-1 is shown as a pseudogene. The CDR3 loop spans 18 amino acids. The chain's CDR3 is CASSRRRGTSGDSYEQYF. Here the CDR3 DNA reads TGTGCCAGCAGCCGACGTCGGGGGACTAGCGGCGACTCCTACGAGCAGTACTTC.

V and J are TRBV19 and TRBJ2-3; tentative D call: TRBD1 (6 bases). CDR3 length: 14 residues. V lost 4 bases and J 3 bases, leaving 11 bases between the germline ends. The germline V gene has CDR1 LNHDA and CDR2 SQIVND (reference sequence). Here the CDR3 reads CASSTGAATDTQYF. As DNA, the CDR3 is TGTGCCAGTAGTACAGGGGCGGCAACAGATACGCAGTATTTT.

The genes are TRBV18 and TRBJ2-2; D possibly corresponds to TRBD2 (6 bases). The length of the CDR3 is 16 residues. From germline, CDR1 is KGHSH and CDR2 LQKENI. V lost 6 bases, J lost 1 base, and 15 bases lay in between. As DNA, the CDR3 is TGTGCCAGCTCTCCCGGGACTGACCTGAACACCGGGGAGCTGTTTTTT. Translating it yields CASSPGTDLNTGELFF.

The chain links TRBV29-1 to TRBJ1-3, with D perhaps TRBD1 (6 bases). Germline lookup yields CDR1 SQVTM and CDR2 ANQGSEA. Trimming took 7 bases from V and 0 from J, leaving 10 bases between them. The CDR3 totals 13 residues. CDR3: CSGQVTSGNTIYF. The CDR3 DNA is TGCAGCGGACAGGTTACCTCTGGAAACACCATATATTTT. Variable domain in full (rest from reference TRBV29-1 and TRBJ1-3): SAVISQKPSRDICQRGTSLTIQCQVDSQVTMMFWYRQQPGQSLTLIATANQGSEATYESGFVIDKFPISRPNLTFSTLTVSNMSPEDSSIYLCSGQVTSGNTIYFGEGSWLTVV.

The rearrangement links TRBV28 to TRBJ1-2; 8 bases match TRBD1. Germline V gene sequence: CDR1 MDHEN, CDR2 SYDVKM. The length of the CDR3 is 14 residues. V lost 4 bases, J lost 8 bases, and 9 bases stayed unmatched. CDR3 amino acids: CASSSPGQGWGYTF. In DNA, the CDR3 is TGTGCCAGCAGTTCTCCCGGACAGGGATGGGGCTACACCTTC.

This clone was found a few times. The chain uses TRBV6-1 and TRBJ2-1, with D tentatively TRBD2 (5 bases). The CDR3 spans 16 residues. The V and J ends lost 4 bases and 0 bases respectively, with 13 bases between them. Germline CDR1 and CDR2: MNHNS and SASEGT. The CDR3 reads CASSVRLADSYNEQFF. The CDR3 region has the DNA TGTGCCAGCAGTGTACGGCTAGCCGACTCCTACAATGAGCAGTTCTTC.

The gene calls are TRBV19 and TRBJ2-2, with 10 bases aligning to TRBD1. CDR1 and CDR2 (germline): LNHDA, SQIVND (reference sequence). CDR3 length: 16 residues. Germline trimming cut 9 bases from V and 7 bases from J; bases unmatched to any gene: 14. For the CDR3, the DNA is TGTGCCAGCACTAGCCGCAGACAGGGGGCGGGCGGGGAGCTGTTTTTT. Encoded protein: CASTSRRQGAGGELFF.

The J gene is TRBJ2-7, the V gene TRBV6-6; TRBD1 matches at 8 bases. This CDR3 spans 14 amino acids. Germline V gene sequence: CDR1 MNHNY, CDR2 SVGAGI (reference sequence). With 7 bases clipped from V and 2 bases from J, the junction kept 7 bases outside the gene matches. The CDR3 DNA reads as TGTGCCAGCACCAATGGACAGGGTACCTACGAGCAGTACTTC. Its translation: CASTNGQGTYEQYF.